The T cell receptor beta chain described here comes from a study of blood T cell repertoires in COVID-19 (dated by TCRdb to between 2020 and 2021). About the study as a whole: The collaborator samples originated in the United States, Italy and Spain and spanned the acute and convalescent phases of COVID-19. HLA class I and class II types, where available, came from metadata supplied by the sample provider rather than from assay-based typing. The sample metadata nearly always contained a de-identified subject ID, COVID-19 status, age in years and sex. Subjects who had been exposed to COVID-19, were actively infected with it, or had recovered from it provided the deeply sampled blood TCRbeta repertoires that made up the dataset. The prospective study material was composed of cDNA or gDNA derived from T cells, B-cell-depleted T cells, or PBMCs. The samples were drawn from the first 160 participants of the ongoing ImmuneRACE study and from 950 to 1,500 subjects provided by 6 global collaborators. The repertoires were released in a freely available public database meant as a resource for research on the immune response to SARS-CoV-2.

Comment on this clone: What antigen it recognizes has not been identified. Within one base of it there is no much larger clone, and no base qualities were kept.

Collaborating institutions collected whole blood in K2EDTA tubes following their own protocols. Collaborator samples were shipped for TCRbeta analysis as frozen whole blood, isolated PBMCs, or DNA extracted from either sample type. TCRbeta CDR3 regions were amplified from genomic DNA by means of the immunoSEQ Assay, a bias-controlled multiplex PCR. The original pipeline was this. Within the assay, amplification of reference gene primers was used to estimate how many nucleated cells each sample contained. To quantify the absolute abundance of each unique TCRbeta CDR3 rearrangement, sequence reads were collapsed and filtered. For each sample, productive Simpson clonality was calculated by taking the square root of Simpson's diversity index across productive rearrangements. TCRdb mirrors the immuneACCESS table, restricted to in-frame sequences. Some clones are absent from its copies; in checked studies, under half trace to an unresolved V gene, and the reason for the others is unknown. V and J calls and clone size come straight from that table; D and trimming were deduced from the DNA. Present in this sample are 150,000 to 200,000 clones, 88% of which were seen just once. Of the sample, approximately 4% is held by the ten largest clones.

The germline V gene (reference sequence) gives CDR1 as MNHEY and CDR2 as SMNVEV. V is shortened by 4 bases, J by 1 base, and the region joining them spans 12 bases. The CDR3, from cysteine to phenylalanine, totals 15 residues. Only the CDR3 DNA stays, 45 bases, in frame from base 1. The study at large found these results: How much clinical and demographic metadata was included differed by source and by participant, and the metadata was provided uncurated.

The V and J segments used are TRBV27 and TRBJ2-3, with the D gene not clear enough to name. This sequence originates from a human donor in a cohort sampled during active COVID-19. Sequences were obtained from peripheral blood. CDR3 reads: CASSSSVLGTDTQYF. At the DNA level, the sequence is TGTGCCAGCAGTTCCTCAGTATTGGGCACAGATACGCAGTATTTT.